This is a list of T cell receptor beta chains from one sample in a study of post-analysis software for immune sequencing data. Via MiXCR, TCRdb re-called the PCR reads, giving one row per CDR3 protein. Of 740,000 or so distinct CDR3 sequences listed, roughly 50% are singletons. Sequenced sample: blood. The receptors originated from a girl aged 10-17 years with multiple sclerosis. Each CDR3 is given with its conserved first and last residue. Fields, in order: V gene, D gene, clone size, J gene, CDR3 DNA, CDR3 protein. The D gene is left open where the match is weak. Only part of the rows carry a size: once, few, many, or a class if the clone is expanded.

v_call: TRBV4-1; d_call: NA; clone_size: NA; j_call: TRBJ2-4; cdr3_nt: TGCGCCAGCAGCCACACCCAAAACATTCAGTACTTC; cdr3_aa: CASSHTQNIQYF
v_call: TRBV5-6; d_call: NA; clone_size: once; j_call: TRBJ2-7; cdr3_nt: TGTGCCAGCAGCCGACAGGCTGCCGACGAGCAGTACTTC; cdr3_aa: CASSRQAADEQYF
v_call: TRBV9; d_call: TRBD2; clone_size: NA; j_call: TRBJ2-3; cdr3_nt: TGTGCCAGCAGCGTAGGCCCAGCTAGCGGGAGGATCACAGATACGCAGTATTTT; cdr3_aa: CASSVGPASGRITDTQYF
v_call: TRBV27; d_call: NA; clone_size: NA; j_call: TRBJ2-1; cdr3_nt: TGTGCCAGCAGTGCAGGATCCTACAATGAGCAGTTCTTC; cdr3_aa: CASSAGSYNEQFF
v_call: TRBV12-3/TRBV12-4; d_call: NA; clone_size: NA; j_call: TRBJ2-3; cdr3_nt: TGTGCCACCCGTAGCGGCTTCACAGATACGCAGTATTTT; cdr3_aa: CATRSGFTDTQYF
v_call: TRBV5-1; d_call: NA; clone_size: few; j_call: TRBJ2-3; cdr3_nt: TGCGCCAGCACCCCCGCAGGGCACGGCACAGATACGCAGTATTTT; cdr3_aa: CASTPAGHGTDTQYF
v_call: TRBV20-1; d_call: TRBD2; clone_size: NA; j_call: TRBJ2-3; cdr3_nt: TGCAGTGCTACGACTAGCGGGAGTCTCACAGATACGCAGTATTTT; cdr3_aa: CSATTSGSLTDTQYF
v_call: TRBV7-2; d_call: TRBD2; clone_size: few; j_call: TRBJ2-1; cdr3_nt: TGTGCCAGCAGCCCGGGGACACTAGCGGGAGAGCAGTTCTTC; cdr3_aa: CASSPGTLAGEQFF
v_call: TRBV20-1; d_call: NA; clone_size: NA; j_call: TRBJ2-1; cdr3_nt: TGCAGTGCTAGAGACCGCGGGTGGCGGGGTGGGATGAGCTCCTACAATGAGCAGTTCTTC; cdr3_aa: CSARDRGWRGGMSSYNEQFF
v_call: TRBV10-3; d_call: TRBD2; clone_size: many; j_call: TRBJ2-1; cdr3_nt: TGTGCCATCAGCCCTAAATTAGCGGGAGCTGAGCAGTTCTTC; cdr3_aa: CAISPKLAGAEQFF
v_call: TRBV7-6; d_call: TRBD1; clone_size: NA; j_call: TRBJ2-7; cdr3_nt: TGTGCCAGCAGCTTAGCCTCCCCGACAGGGGCCCAGACCTACGAGCAGTACTTC; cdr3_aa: CASSLASPTGAQTYEQYF
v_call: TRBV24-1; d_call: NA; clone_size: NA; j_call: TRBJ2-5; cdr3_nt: TGTGCCACCAGGGATTTGGACGGAGAGACCCAGTACTTC; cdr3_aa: CATRDLDGETQYF
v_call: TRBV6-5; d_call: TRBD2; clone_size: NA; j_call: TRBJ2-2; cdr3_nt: TGTGCCAGCAGTTACTCGATATTCGGGGGGGACACCGGGGAGCTGTTTTTT; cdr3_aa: CASSYSIFGGDTGELFF
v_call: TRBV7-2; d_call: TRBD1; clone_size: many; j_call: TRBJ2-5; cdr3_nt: TGTGCCAGCAGCTTAGCCAGGGGGCGCCAGGAGACCCAGTACTTC; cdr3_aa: CASSLARGRQETQYF
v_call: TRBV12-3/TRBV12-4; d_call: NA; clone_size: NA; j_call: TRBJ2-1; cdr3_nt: TGTGCCAGCAGTTTGACTTTGGCGGTATCCTACAATGAGCAGTTCTTC; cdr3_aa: CASSLTLAVSYNEQFF
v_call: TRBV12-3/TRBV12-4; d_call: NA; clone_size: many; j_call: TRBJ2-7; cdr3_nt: TGCGCCAGCAGCCGGGACGGGCCCTACGAGCAGTACTTC; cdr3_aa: CASSRDGPYEQYF
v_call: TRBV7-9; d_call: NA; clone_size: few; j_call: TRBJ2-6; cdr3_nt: TGTGCCAGCAGCCCAGGGCACGGTGGGGCCAACGTCCTGACTTTC; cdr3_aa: CASSPGHGGANVLTF
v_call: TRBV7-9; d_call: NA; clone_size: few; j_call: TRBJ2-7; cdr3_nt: TGTGCCAGCAGCTTAGTGTCCTTCGGGACGGCATACGAGCAGTACTTC; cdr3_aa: CASSLVSFGTAYEQYF
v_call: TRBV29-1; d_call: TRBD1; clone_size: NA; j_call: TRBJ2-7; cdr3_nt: TGCAGCGTTGCCCGAATCGTGACAGGGGGAGGAGAGCAGTACTTC; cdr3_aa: CSVARIVTGGGEQYF
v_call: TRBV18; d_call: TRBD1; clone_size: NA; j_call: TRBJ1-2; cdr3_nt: TGTGCCAGCTCATCCTCCGGGACAGGGGGTCGGGGCTACACCTTC; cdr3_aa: CASSSSGTGGRGYTF
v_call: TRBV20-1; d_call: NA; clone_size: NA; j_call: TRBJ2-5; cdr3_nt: TGCAGTGCTAGGGGAGGGGGTGGAGGGCAACAAGAGACCCAGTACTTC; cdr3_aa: CSARGGGGGQQETQYF
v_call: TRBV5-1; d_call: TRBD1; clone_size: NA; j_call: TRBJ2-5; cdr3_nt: TGCGCCAGCAGCTTGTACGGGACAGGGTCGGGGGAGCAGTACTTC; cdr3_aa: CASSLYGTGSGEQYF
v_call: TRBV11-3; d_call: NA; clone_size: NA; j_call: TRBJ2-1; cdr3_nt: TGTGCCAGCAGCCCGACAGGTCCTACCTACAATGAGCAGTTCTTC; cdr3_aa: CASSPTGPTYNEQFF
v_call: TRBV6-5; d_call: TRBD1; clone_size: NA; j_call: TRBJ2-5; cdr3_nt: TGTGCCAGCAGTCCGCGGACAGGGGGACGGACCCAGTACTTC; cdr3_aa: CASSPRTGGRTQYF
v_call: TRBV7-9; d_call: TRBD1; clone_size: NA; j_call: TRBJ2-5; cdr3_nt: TGTGCCAGCAGCTTCGTCCCGGGACAGGGCGGGCGGTTGCAGACCCAGTACTTC; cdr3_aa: CASSFVPGQGGRLQTQYF
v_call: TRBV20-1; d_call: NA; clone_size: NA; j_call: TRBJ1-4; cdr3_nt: TGCAGTGCCAGCAGTTTATCGACAACTAATGAAAAACTGTTTTTT; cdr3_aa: CSASSLSTTNEKLFF
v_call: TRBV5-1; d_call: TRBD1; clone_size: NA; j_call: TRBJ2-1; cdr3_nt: TGCGCCAGCAGCATAGGACAGGGGCGATGGTACAATGAGCAGTTCTTC; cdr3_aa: CASSIGQGRWYNEQFF
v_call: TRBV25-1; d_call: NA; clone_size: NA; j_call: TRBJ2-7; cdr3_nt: TGTGCCAGCAGTGAAGTACCCAACTCCTACGAGCAGTACTTC; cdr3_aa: CASSEVPNSYEQYF
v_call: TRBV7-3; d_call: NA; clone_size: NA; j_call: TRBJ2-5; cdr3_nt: TGTGCCAGCAGCTTAAGGGCACATCAAGAGACCCAGTACTTC; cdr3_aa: CASSLRAHQETQYF
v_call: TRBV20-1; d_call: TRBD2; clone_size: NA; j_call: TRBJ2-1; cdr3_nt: TGCAGTGCCCAGCAGCGGGGTGAGCGGTTCTTC; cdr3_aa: CSAQQRGERFF
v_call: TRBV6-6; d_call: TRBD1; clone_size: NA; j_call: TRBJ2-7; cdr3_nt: TGTGCCAGCAGTCCAGGACAGGGGATTTCCTCCTACGAGCAGTACTTC; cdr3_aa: CASSPGQGISSYEQYF
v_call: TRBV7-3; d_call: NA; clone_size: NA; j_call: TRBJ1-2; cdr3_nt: TGTGCCAGCAGCGCCCGACTCGGCGGCTACACCTTC; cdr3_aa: CASSARLGGYTF
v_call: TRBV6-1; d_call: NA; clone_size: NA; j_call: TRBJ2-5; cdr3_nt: TGTGCCAGCAGTGAAGCCCAGTGGGCGCCGCAAGAGACCCAGTACTTC; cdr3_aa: CASSEAQWAPQETQYF
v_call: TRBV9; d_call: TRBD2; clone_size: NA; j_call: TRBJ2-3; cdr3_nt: TGTGCCAGCAGCGTAGGGAGCGGGGGAGCCACAGATACGCAGTATTTT; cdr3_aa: CASSVGSGGATDTQYF
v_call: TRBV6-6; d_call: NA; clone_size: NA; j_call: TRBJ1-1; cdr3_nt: TGTGCCAGCAGTTACAGTTTTCCGGGACTCCTCAGGCCCGAAGCTTTCTTT; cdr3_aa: CASSYSFPGLLRPEAFF
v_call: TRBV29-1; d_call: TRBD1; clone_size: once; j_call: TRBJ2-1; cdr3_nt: TGCAGCGTAGACAGGGGGCGGTTGAATGGGCAGTTCTTC; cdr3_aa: CSVDRGRLNGQFF
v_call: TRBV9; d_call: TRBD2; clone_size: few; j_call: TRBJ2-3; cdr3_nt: TGTGCCAGCAGCGCCCCCTCTAGCGGGGGGGCCGGCACAGATACGCAGTATTTT; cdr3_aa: CASSAPSSGGAGTDTQYF
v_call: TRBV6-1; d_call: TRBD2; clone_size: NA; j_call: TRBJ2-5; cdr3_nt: TGTGCCAGCAGTGGAGGCCTTTTAGCGGGAACCCAAGAGACCCAGTACTTC; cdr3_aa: CASSGGLLAGTQETQYF
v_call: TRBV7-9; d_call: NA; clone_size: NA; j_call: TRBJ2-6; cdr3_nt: TGTGCCAGCAGCTTGCTTATGACAGGTCCACCTTTCTCTGGGGCCAACGTCCTGACTTTC; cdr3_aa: CASSLLMTGPPFSGANVLTF
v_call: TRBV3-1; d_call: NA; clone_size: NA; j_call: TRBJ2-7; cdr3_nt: TGTGCCAGCAGGTCGGGGGAGCAGTACTTC; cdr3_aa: CASRSGEQYF
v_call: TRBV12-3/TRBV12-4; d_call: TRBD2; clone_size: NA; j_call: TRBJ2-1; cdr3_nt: TGTGCCAGCAGTTTCAGCGGGAGCAGAAGGGGTGAGCAGTTCTTC; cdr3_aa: CASSFSGSRRGEQFF
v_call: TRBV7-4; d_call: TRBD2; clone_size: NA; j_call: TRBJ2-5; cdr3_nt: TGTACCAGCAGCATCACTAGCGGGACCCAAGAAGAGACCCAGTACTTC; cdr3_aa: CTSSITSGTQEETQYF
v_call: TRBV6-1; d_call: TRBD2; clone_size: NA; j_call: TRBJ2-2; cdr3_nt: TGTGCCAGCAGGGCAGCGGGAGCAGACACCGGGGAGCTGTTTTTT; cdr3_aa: CASRAAGADTGELFF
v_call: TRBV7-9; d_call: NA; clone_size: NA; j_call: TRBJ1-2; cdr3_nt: TGTGCCAGCAGCTTAAACCCAGGGAGCTATGGCTACACCTTC; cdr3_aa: CASSLNPGSYGYTF
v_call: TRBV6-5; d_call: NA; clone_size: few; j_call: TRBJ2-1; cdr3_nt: TGTGCCAGCAGTTACCTTAGCGGCAATGAGCAGTTCTTC; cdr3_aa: CASSYLSGNEQFF
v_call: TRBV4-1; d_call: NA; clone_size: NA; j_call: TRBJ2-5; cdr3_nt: TGCGCCAGCAGCCAAGTCCGAGGGGCGGAGACCCAGTACTTC; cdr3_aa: CASSQVRGAETQYF
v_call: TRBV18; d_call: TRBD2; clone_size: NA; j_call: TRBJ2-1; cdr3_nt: TGTGCCAGCTCACAGCAACGGACTAGCGGGGTTGCCTTTTACTCCTACAATGAGCAGTTCTTC; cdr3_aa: CASSQQRTSGVAFYSYNEQFF
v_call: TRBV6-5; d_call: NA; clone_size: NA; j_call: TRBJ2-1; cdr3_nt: TGTGCCAGCAGTTACTCGTTCGGTCTGGGGGCGCGTGTCAATGAGCAGTTCTTC; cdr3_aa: CASSYSFGLGARVNEQFF
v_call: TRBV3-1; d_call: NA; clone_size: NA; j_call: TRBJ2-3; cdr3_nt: TGTGCCAGCAGCCTCCGGATAAGAGGTACGCAGTATTTT; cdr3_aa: CASSLRIRGTQYF
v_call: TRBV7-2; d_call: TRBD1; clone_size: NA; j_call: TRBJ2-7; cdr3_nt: TGTGCCAGCAGCTTAGTTGGTTCGGGACAGGGCTTCTACGAGCAGTACTTC; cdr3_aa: CASSLVGSGQGFYEQYF